This T cell receptor (beta chain) appears in the sequencing data of a study of T cell responses to AZD1222 COVID-19 vaccine. Study-wide results and limits: Nearly half of spike-specific TCRs reportedly target variant regions that are unmutated in the B.1.351 and B.1.1.7 variants.

TCRdb keeps only in-frame clones here, not all; method: immunoSEQ multiplex PCR. The data contain 130,000 or so clones, nearly 95% of them seen just once; the ten biggest clones take up roughly 0.87%. Germline values: CDR1 KGHDR, CDR2 SFDVKD. V lost 4 bases to trimming and J lost 5 bases; unmatched junction nucleotides: 5. CDR3 length: 15 residues. As concerns this clone: What it binds is not known.

The V and J genes are TRBV24-1 and TRBJ2-1, with 9 bases identical to TRBD1. The sequence derives from an adult in good health. Sequencing was performed on peripheral blood, taken on day 0 of AZD1222 vaccination. CDR3 DNA: TGTGCCACCAGTGACTCAGGACAGGGGAACAATGAGCAGTTCTTC. Protein: CATSDSGQGNNEQFF.